This is a list of T cell receptor beta chains from one sample in a study of CXCR3-negative and CXCR3-positive naive CD8 T cells. For each CDR3 protein, TCRdb gives one entry from its re-call of the 5' RACE reads, without DNA. Its clone listing holds 150,000 to 160,000 distinct CDR3 sequences. Sequencing was done on a sample of naive CXCR3+ CD8+ T cells from blood. Receptors were obtained from a human donor in good health. Some clones in this sample may be carry-over from other donors' samples. Each CDR3 is given with its conserved first and last residue. The order of the fields is CDR3 protein, J gene, V gene.

CDR3 protein: CASSQELAGHTYEQYF
J gene: TRBJ2-7
V gene: TRBV3-1

CDR3 protein: CASSFVELSPEQYF
J gene: TRBJ2-4
V gene: TRBV7-9

CDR3 protein: CASSQGLAGGFTDTQYF
J gene: TRBJ2-3
V gene: TRBV11-3

CDR3 protein: CASSPPGLDPQYF
J gene: TRBJ2-3
V gene: TRBV18

CDR3 protein: CSARWSNTEAFF
J gene: TRBJ1-1
V gene: TRBV20-1

CDR3 protein: CASSQTGWSGELFF
J gene: TRBJ2-2
V gene: TRBV4-3

CDR3 protein: CASSPVAGGPTDTQYF
J gene: TRBJ2-3
V gene: TRBV27

CDR3 protein: CASSVGDLPGSGYTF
J gene: TRBJ1-2
V gene: TRBV9

CDR3 protein: CASSFQTGTNTEAFF
J gene: TRBJ1-1
V gene: TRBV27

CDR3 protein: CASRLFGTGRPYEQYF
J gene: TRBJ2-7
V gene: TRBV28

CDR3 protein: CASSLARGDYNEQFF
J gene: TRBJ2-1
V gene: TRBV27

CDR3 protein: CASSQIPSLSQETQYF
J gene: TRBJ2-5
V gene: TRBV14

CDR3 protein: CASSQERDLGTEAFF
J gene: TRBJ1-1
V gene: TRBV4-3

CDR3 protein: CASSMSYEQYF
J gene: TRBJ2-7
V gene: TRBV7-8

CDR3 protein: CASSVGSGNTEAFF
J gene: TRBJ1-1
V gene: TRBV9

CDR3 protein: CSVEGGVFPNTEAFF
J gene: TRBJ1-1
V gene: TRBV29-1

CDR3 protein: CASSFGQRNTEAFF
J gene: TRBJ1-1
V gene: TRBV28

CDR3 protein: CASSPRGKIDTEAFF
J gene: TRBJ1-1
V gene: TRBV9

CDR3 protein: CASSAGGLMNTEAFF
J gene: TRBJ1-1
V gene: TRBV9

CDR3 protein: CASSLGLAGLNEQFF
J gene: TRBJ2-1
V gene: TRBV7-6

CDR3 protein: CSVGPAGHYEQYF
J gene: TRBJ2-7
V gene: TRBV29-1

CDR3 protein: CASSDRAYEQYF
J gene: TRBJ2-7
V gene: TRBV7-2

CDR3 protein: CASRYQGLAASNEQFF
J gene: TRBJ2-1
V gene: TRBV7-9

CDR3 protein: CATSRTEDLPGYTF
J gene: TRBJ1-2
V gene: TRBV15

CDR3 protein: CSARGGSGDEETQYF
J gene: TRBJ2-5
V gene: TRBV20-1